These T cell receptor beta chains were read from a single sample in a study of blood T cell repertoires in COVID-19. Profiled with immunoSEQ multiplex PCR; TCRdb holds only in-frame clones, not every one. The table lists some 180,000 clones, about nine tenths of them singletons. The specimen sequenced was peripheral blood. The origin of the receptors is a man in his forties with acute or convalescent COVID-19. The CDR3 runs from the conserved cysteine through the conserved F or W. The D gene is left open where the match is weak. The size of a clone is reported for some rows only, either as once, few or many, or as a class for expanded clones.

abundance: NA
v_gene: TRBV7-9
d_gene: TRBD1
j_gene: TRBJ2-5
CDR3aa: CASSSGQGGEETQYF
CDR3nt: TGTGCCAGCAGCTCGGGACAGGGAGGGGAAGAGACCCAGTACTTC

abundance: once
v_gene: TRBV3-1/TRBV3-2
d_gene: NA
j_gene: TRBJ1-2
CDR3aa: CASSQGYRQDPYGYTF
CDR3nt: TGTGCCAGCAGCCAGGGCTATCGACAGGACCCCTATGGCTACACCTTC

abundance: NA
v_gene: TRBV28
d_gene: NA
j_gene: TRBJ1-5
CDR3aa: CASSTDGGLNQPQHF
CDR3nt: TGTGCCAGCAGTACGGACGGCGGACTCAATCAGCCCCAGCATTTT

abundance: NA
v_gene: TRBV25-1
d_gene: TRBD1
j_gene: TRBJ2-2
CDR3aa: CASSDPGGITGELFF
CDR3nt: TGTGCCAGCAGTGATCCAGGGGGTATCACCGGGGAGCTGTTTTTT

abundance: NA
v_gene: TRBV29-1
d_gene: NA
j_gene: TRBJ2-4
CDR3aa: CSTSRGVGNIQYF
CDR3nt: TGCAGCACCTCCAGGGGGGTCGGAAACATTCAGTACTTC

abundance: NA
v_gene: TRBV13
d_gene: NA
j_gene: TRBJ1-2
CDR3aa: CASSLVRHLTNYGYTF
CDR3nt: TGTGCCAGCAGCTTAGTCCGTCACCTAACTAACTATGGCTACACCTTC

abundance: NA
v_gene: TRBV6-2/TRBV6-3
d_gene: TRBD1
j_gene: TRBJ1-1
CDR3aa: CASSSDRVLTEAFF
CDR3nt: TGTGCCAGCAGTTCGGACAGGGTACTCACTGAAGCTTTCTTT

abundance: NA
v_gene: TRBV6-1
d_gene: TRBD2
j_gene: TRBJ2-1
CDR3aa: CASWAGTSGYNEQFF
CDR3nt: TGTGCCAGCTGGGCTGGGACTAGCGGTTACAATGAGCAGTTCTTC

abundance: NA
v_gene: TRBV2
d_gene: TRBD1
j_gene: TRBJ2-7
CDR3aa: CASAIRQGFYEQYF
CDR3nt: TGTGCCAGCGCCATCCGACAGGGGTTCTACGAGCAGTACTTC

abundance: NA
v_gene: TRBV4-1
d_gene: NA
j_gene: TRBJ2-7
CDR3aa: CASSQDFPRSYEQYF
CDR3nt: TGCGCCAGCAGCCAAGATTTCCCGCGGTCCTACGAGCAGTACTTC

abundance: NA
v_gene: TRBV6-1
d_gene: TRBD2
j_gene: TRBJ2-2
CDR3aa: CASSATLGLAENTGELFF
CDR3nt: TGTGCCAGCAGTGCGACCCTTGGACTAGCGGAGAACACCGGGGAGCTGTTTTTT

abundance: NA
v_gene: TRBV5-1
d_gene: NA
j_gene: TRBJ2-5
CDR3aa: CASSLTGQGGWAQYF
CDR3nt: TGCGCCAGCAGCTTGACAGGACAGGGAGGGTGGGCCCAGTACTTC

abundance: NA
v_gene: TRBV4-3
d_gene: TRBD2
j_gene: TRBJ2-1
CDR3aa: CASSRLAGGVGEQFF
CDR3nt: TGCGCCAGCAGCCGACTAGCGGGGGGGGTGGGTGAGCAGTTCTTC

abundance: once
v_gene: TRBV2
d_gene: NA
j_gene: TRBJ2-7
CDR3aa: CASMGGLEQYF
CDR3nt: TGTGCCAGCATGGGGGGGCTTGAGCAGTACTTC

abundance: once
v_gene: TRBV7-9
d_gene: NA
j_gene: TRBJ1-2
CDR3aa: CASSSFQGNLFFGYTF
CDR3nt: TGTGCCAGCAGCTCTTTTCAGGGGAATCTCTTCTTTGGCTACACCTTC

abundance: NA
v_gene: TRBV6-2/TRBV6-3
d_gene: NA
j_gene: TRBJ2-1
CDR3aa: CASSYSPHRSYNEQFF
CDR3nt: TGTGCCAGCAGTTACTCGCCCCACAGATCCTACAATGAGCAGTTCTTC

abundance: NA
v_gene: TRBV5-1
d_gene: NA
j_gene: TRBJ2-5
CDR3aa: CASSLTGKGQETQYF
CDR3nt: TGCGCCAGCAGCTTGACAGGGAAGGGGCAAGAGACCCAGTACTTC

abundance: NA
v_gene: TRBV13
d_gene: NA
j_gene: TRBJ1-5
CDR3aa: CASSLGRGRGQPQHF
CDR3nt: TGTGCCAGCAGCTTAGGTCGGGGGAGGGGTCAGCCCCAGCATTTT

abundance: NA
v_gene: TRBV15
d_gene: TRBD1
j_gene: TRBJ1-4
CDR3aa: CATSSPRGPNEKLFF
CDR3nt: TGTGCCACCAGCAGTCCCAGGGGGCCTAATGAAAAACTGTTTTTT

abundance: NA
v_gene: TRBV2
d_gene: NA
j_gene: TRBJ1-1
CDR3aa: CASSLDSMNTEAFF
CDR3nt: TGTGCCAGCAGTCTCGACAGCATGAACACTGAAGCTTTCTTT

abundance: few
v_gene: TRBV5-1
d_gene: NA
j_gene: TRBJ1-1
CDR3aa: CASSLAVGADTEAFF
CDR3nt: TGCGCCAGCAGCTTGGCGGTAGGGGCCGACACTGAAGCTTTCTTT

abundance: NA
v_gene: TRBV3-1/TRBV3-2
d_gene: NA
j_gene: TRBJ1-4
CDR3aa: CASSQEDWFLGADEKLFF
CDR3nt: TGTGCCAGCAGCCAAGAAGATTGGTTTCTGGGGGCGGATGAAAAACTGTTTTTT

abundance: NA
v_gene: TRBV7-2
d_gene: TRBD1
j_gene: TRBJ1-1
CDR3aa: CASSLTTGLHTEAFF
CDR3nt: TGTGCCAGCAGCCTGACGACAGGGCTACACACTGAAGCTTTCTTT

abundance: NA
v_gene: TRBV6-5
d_gene: TRBD1
j_gene: TRBJ2-1
CDR3aa: CASRGDSSYNEQFF
CDR3nt: TGTGCCAGCAGGGGGGACAGTTCCTACAATGAGCAGTTCTTC

abundance: NA
v_gene: TRBV19
d_gene: NA
j_gene: TRBJ2-5
CDR3aa: CASSLTLTQETQYF
CDR3nt: TGTGCCAGTAGCCTAACTCTAACCCAAGAGACCCAGTACTTC

abundance: few
v_gene: TRBV5-8
d_gene: TRBD1
j_gene: TRBJ2-5
CDR3aa: CASSGTGQETQYF
CDR3nt: TGTGCCAGCAGCGGGACAGGCCAAGAGACCCAGTACTTC

abundance: NA
v_gene: TRBV30
d_gene: NA
j_gene: TRBJ2-5
CDR3aa: CAWRGRGGQETQYF
CDR3nt: TGTGCCTGGAGGGGAAGGGGGGGGCAAGAGACCCAGTACTTC

abundance: NA
v_gene: TRBV29-1
d_gene: TRBD1
j_gene: TRBJ2-1
CDR3aa: CSVTGVVTYNEQFF
CDR3nt: TGCAGCGTGACAGGGGTTGTAACCTACAATGAGCAGTTCTTC

abundance: NA
v_gene: TRBV6-5
d_gene: TRBD2
j_gene: TRBJ2-7
CDR3aa: CASSYLSGEGRYEQYF
CDR3nt: TGTGCCAGCAGTTACTTGTCCGGGGAGGGTCGCTACGAGCAGTACTTC

abundance: NA
v_gene: TRBV27
d_gene: NA
j_gene: TRBJ1-2
CDR3aa: CASSLGGVGRYGYTF
CDR3nt: TGTGCCAGCAGTTTAGGGGGGGTAGGTCGGTATGGCTACACCTTC

abundance: few
v_gene: TRBV6-4
d_gene: TRBD1
j_gene: TRBJ2-2
CDR3aa: CASSTGGSTGELFF
CDR3nt: TGTGCCAGCAGTACAGGGGGCTCCACCGGGGAGCTGTTTTTT

abundance: NA
v_gene: TRBV7-3
d_gene: NA
j_gene: TRBJ2-3
CDR3aa: CASSSQAGVDTQYF
CDR3nt: TGTGCCAGCAGCTCCCAAGCCGGAGTAGATACGCAGTATTTT

abundance: NA
v_gene: TRBV18
d_gene: TRBD1
j_gene: TRBJ1-1
CDR3aa: CASSQKTGDTEAFF
CDR3nt: TGTGCCAGCTCACAAAAGACAGGGGACACTGAAGCTTTCTTT

abundance: NA
v_gene: TRBV5-4
d_gene: TRBD1
j_gene: TRBJ1-1
CDR3aa: CASSLQGMWGTEAFF
CDR3nt: TGTGCCAGCAGCTTACAGGGGATGTGGGGCACTGAAGCTTTCTTT

abundance: NA
v_gene: TRBV9
d_gene: NA
j_gene: TRBJ1-2
CDR3aa: CASSVALQTYGYTF
CDR3nt: TGTGCCAGCAGCGTAGCTTTACAGACCTATGGCTACACCTTC

abundance: NA
v_gene: TRBV7-2
d_gene: TRBD1
j_gene: TRBJ1-1
CDR3aa: CASSLVPGGSNTEAFF
CDR3nt: TGTGCCAGCAGCTTAGTGCCAGGGGGATCGAACACTGAAGCTTTCTTT

abundance: NA
v_gene: TRBV2
d_gene: NA
j_gene: TRBJ1-6
CDR3aa: CASWTITAYNSPLHF
CDR3nt: TGTGCCAGTTGGACAATTACCGCCTATAATTCACCCCTCCACTTT

abundance: NA
v_gene: TRBV4-1
d_gene: TRBD2
j_gene: TRBJ2-7
CDR3aa: CASSQTGLAGTYEQYF
CDR3nt: TGCGCCAGCAGCCAAACTGGACTAGCGGGGACCTACGAGCAGTACTTC

abundance: NA
v_gene: TRBV28
d_gene: NA
j_gene: TRBJ1-6
CDR3aa: CASSLISSYNSPLHF
CDR3nt: TGTGCCAGCAGTTTAATTAGCTCCTATAATTCACCCCTCCACTTT

abundance: NA
v_gene: TRBV9
d_gene: TRBD1
j_gene: TRBJ2-7
CDR3aa: CASSVADSQGYEQYF
CDR3nt: TGTGCCAGCAGCGTAGCTGATTCACAGGGGTACGAGCAGTACTTC

abundance: NA
v_gene: TRBV6-1
d_gene: TRBD1
j_gene: TRBJ1-1
CDR3aa: CASSERGRDTEAFF
CDR3nt: TGTGCCAGCAGTGAAAGGGGGCGCGACACTGAAGCTTTCTTT

abundance: few
v_gene: TRBV13
d_gene: NA
j_gene: TRBJ2-1
CDR3aa: CASLLRMRKNNEQFF
CDR3nt: TGTGCCAGCCTTCTAAGGATGCGGAAAAACAATGAGCAGTTCTTC

abundance: once
v_gene: TRBV9
d_gene: TRBD1
j_gene: TRBJ1-2
CDR3aa: CASSPGTATNYGYTF
CDR3nt: TGTGCCAGCAGCCCGGGGACAGCTACTAACTATGGCTACACCTTC

abundance: NA
v_gene: TRBV13
d_gene: NA
j_gene: TRBJ2-2
CDR3aa: CASSLGGTRLGTGELFF
CDR3nt: TGTGCCAGCAGCTTAGGCGGGACACGCTTGGGTACCGGGGAGCTGTTTTTT

abundance: NA
v_gene: TRBV7-9
d_gene: NA
j_gene: TRBJ2-2
CDR3aa: CASTPPGLGVAGELFF
CDR3nt: TGTGCCAGCACCCCTCCAGGGCTAGGGGTGGCCGGGGAGCTGTTTTTT

abundance: NA
v_gene: TRBV20-1
d_gene: NA
j_gene: TRBJ1-2
CDR3aa: CSASPPTGGIANYGYTF
CDR3nt: TGCAGTGCTAGTCCGCCAACGGGGGGAATAGCTAACTATGGCTACACCTTC